One sample yielded the 14 T cell receptor beta chains listed below, sequenced in a study of control samples from healthy donors and cancer patients (dated by TCRdb to about 2020). Libraries were made using the immunoSEQ multiplex PCR assay. The source is immuneACCESS, and TCRdb retained only in-frame sequences with V and J called. Part of the clones is not carried over; for the studies checked, unresolved V genes explain less than half of this, and the remainder is unexplained. The sample includes roughly 170,000 clones, with approximately 94% observed a single time. In total, the top ten clones hold roughly 1.3% of the sample. Sequencing was performed on blood. The receptors shown here come from a woman younger than 35 in good health.

CDR3 sequence: CASSSQGTYNEQFF. Written as DNA, the CDR3 is TGTGCCAGCAGCTCCCAAGGCACCTACAATGAGCAGTTCTTC. The chain recombines TRBV7-2 with TRBJ2-1; no definite D call. CDR3 length: 14 residues. CDR1 is SGHTA and CDR2 is FQGNSA in the germline V gene. V lost 4 bases to trimming and J lost 2 bases, with 9 bases between them.

This sequence joins TRBV28 and TRBJ1-2; D may be TRBD1 (5 bases). V gave up 3 bases and J gave up 5 bases, with 10 bases separating them. Germline CDR1 MDHEN, CDR2 SYDVKM. The CDR3 is made up of 13 amino acids. The CDR3 region is CASSFGDRYGYTF. The CDR3 DNA reads TGTGCCAGCAGTTTCGGAGACAGATATGGCTACACCTTC.

The V call is TRBV5-1, the J call TRBJ1-4, with TRBD1 as a possible D gene (6 bases). The CDR3 is 15 residues long. Trimming removed 0 bases from V and 3 bases from J, with 9 bases in between. Germline V gene sequence: CDR1 SGHRS, CDR2 YFSETQ. The CDR3 loop reads CASSLGGQSNEKLFF. The CDR3 region has the DNA TGCGCCAGCAGCTTGGGTGGACAGTCTAATGAAAAACTGTTTTTT. Full variable domain (missing parts from reference TRBV5-1 and TRBJ1-4): KAGVTQTPRYLIKTRGQQVTLSCSPISGHRSVSWYQQTPGQGLQFLFEYFSETQRNKGNFPGRFSGRQFSNSRSEMNVSTLELGDSALYLCASSLGGQSNEKLFFGSGTQLSVL.

The chain recombines TRBV7-9 with TRBJ1-1, with D possibly being TRBD1 (5 bases). Trimming removed 3 bases at V and 4 bases at J, with 15 bases between. CDR1 is SEHNR, CDR2 FQNEAQ, per germline (reference sequence). The CDR3 extends over 15 amino acids. The CDR3 sequence is CASSLVRGGGTEAFF. As DNA, the CDR3 is TGTGCCAGCAGCTTGGTGAGGGGCGGCGGCACTGAAGCTTTCTTT. The whole variable domain, filled in from reference TRBV7-9 and TRBJ1-1, reads DTGVSQNPRHKITKRGQNVTFRCDPISEHNRLYWYRQTLGQGPEFLTYFQNEAQLEKSRLLSDRFSAERPKGSFSTLEIQRTEQGDSAMYLCASSLVRGGGTEAFFGQGTRLTVV.

The V call is TRBV11-2, the J call TRBJ1-2; D might be TRBD1 (6 bases). This CDR3 is built from 15 residues. Trimming removed 6 bases at V and 6 bases at J, with 20 bases between. CDR1 and CDR2 from the germline V gene are SGHAT and FQNNGV. The DNA of the CDR3 is TGTGCCAGCAGTCGAAGACAACAGGGCTCAAATGGCTACACCTTC. This translates into CASSRRQQGSNGYTF.

CDR3 amino acids: CASSLLPGPNTDTQYF. As DNA, the CDR3 is TGTGCCAGCAGCTTGTTACCGGGACCAAACACAGATACGCAGTATTTT. V usage is TRBV11-2 and J usage is TRBJ2-3; D tentatively fits TRBD1 or TRBD2 (5 bases each). The CDR3 loop spans 16 amino acids. Germline V gene lookup returns CDR1 SGHAT and CDR2 FQNNGV. The germline V and J ends were trimmed by 3 bases and 2 bases, with 15 bases remaining between them.

The genes are TRBV29-1 and TRBJ1-2; perhaps TRBD1 as D (6 bases). Between the trimmed V and J ends, which lost 0 bases and 2 bases, there was a span of 13 bases. The V gene's germline CDR1 is SQVTM and CDR2 ANQGSEA. The CDR3 loop spans 15 amino acids. The CDR3 nucleotides read TGCAGCGTTGAAGATTATACAGGGAGAAACTATGGCTACACCTTC. It is translated as CSVEDYTGRNYGYTF.

V and J are TRBV28 and TRBJ2-7; 11 nucleotides align to TRBD2. From germline, CDR1 is MDHEN and CDR2 SYDVKM. The CDR3 length is 16 residues. J was trimmed by 3 bases and V by 3 bases; bases with no gene match: 7. The CDR3 loop is CASSFLTSGMIYEQYF. The CDR3 nucleotides are TGTGCCAGCAGTTTCTTGACTAGCGGGATGATCTACGAGCAGTACTTC.

The chain employs TRBV7-9 and TRBJ2-7; 13 bases match TRBD2. V shed 4 bases and J 6 bases; nucleotides not matched to a gene: 9. The CDR3 contains 16 residues. The germline V gene encodes CDR1 SEHNR and CDR2 FQNEAQ (reference sequence). The CDR3 spells CASSSARTSGSVEQYF. The CDR3 DNA is TGTGCCAGCAGCTCTGCCCGGACTAGCGGGAGTGTCGAGCAGTACTTC.

This chain uses TRBV7-2 with TRBJ1-1, with D unresolved. Germline V gives CDR1 SGHTA, CDR2 FQGNSA. CDR3 length equals 13 residues. The V and J ends lost 3 bases and 0 bases respectively, with 5 bases between them. The CDR3 bases are TGTGCCAGCAGCTTGGCCATGAACACTGAAGCTTTCTTT. Translation gives CASSLAMNTEAFF. Combining the CDR3 with reference TRBV7-2 and TRBJ1-1 gives the whole variable domain GAGVSQSPSNKVTEKGKDVELRCDPISGHTALYWYRQSLGQGLEFLIYFQGNSAPDKSGLPSDRFSAERTGGSVSTLTIQRTQQEDSAVYLCASSLAMNTEAFFGQGTRLTVV.

The V and J genes are TRBV27 and TRBJ2-1, with 13 bases aligning to TRBD2. J gave up 6 bases and V 6 bases, and 11 bases lay outside the gene matches. Germline V CDR1 and CDR2: MNHEY, SMNVEV (reference sequence). The CDR3 contains 17 residues. CDR3 coding DNA: TGTGCCAGCAGCACTAGCGGGAGGGCCATCAGTTTCAATGAGCAGTTCTTC. Residues: CASSTSGRAISFNEQFF.

The chain joins TRBV7-2 to TRBJ2-4; 9 bases are shared with TRBD2. This CDR3 comprises 17 residues. The germline CDR1 and CDR2 sequences are SGHTA and FQGNSA. J lost 6 bases, V lost 4 bases, and 13 bases had no gene match. The CDR3 DNA follows: TGTGCCAGCAGCTCCCCCGCGGGAGGGCGGGCGGGAAACATTCAGTACTTC. It specifies CASSSPAGGRAGNIQYF.

The V call is TRBV7-8, the J call TRBJ1-4; unclear D gene. The germline V gene encodes CDR1 SGHVS and CDR2 FQNEAQ. With 5 bases removed from V and 4 bases from J, the gap between germline ends came to 14 bases. The CDR3 loop spans 15 amino acids. CDR3 loop: CASSPLLKGNEKLFF. The CDR3 coding sequence is TGTGCCAGCAGCCCATTGCTTAAGGGTAATGAAAAACTGTTTTTT.

This clone is a singleton in its sample. The chain is built from TRBV5-1 and TRBJ2-5, with no clear D. Germline V CDR1 and CDR2: SGHRS, YFSETQ. V was pared by 5 bases and J by 5 bases, with 10 bases between. The CDR3 is 12 amino acids. The CDR3 region has the DNA TGCGCCAGCAGTTGGGGTGGGGAGACCCAGTACTTC. The encoded protein is CASSWGGETQYF.